The 14 T cell receptor beta chains in this list originate from one sample, sequenced in a study of CD8+ T cells in alopecia areata. In each case, RNA was isolated and then reverse transcribed into cDNA as the sequencing template. Clones were read by immunoSEQ multiplex PCR, and TCRdb kept only the in-frame ones, dropping some. The sample yields over 200,000 clones, around 62% seen once. Sample: CD4+ T cells sorted from blood, taken at week 0. Source of these receptors: a human donor with alopecia areata.

This chain connects TRBV29-1 to TRBJ1-1; D is undetermined. Germline V gene sequence: CDR1 SQVTM, CDR2 ANQGSEA. The germline V and J ends were trimmed by 6 bases and 0 bases, with 11 bases remaining between them. The CDR3 has 13 amino acids. The CDR3 region has the DNA TGCAGCGTCCAGTCGCCCCTGAACACTGAAGCTTTCTTT. Its protein is CSVQSPLNTEAFF.

The chain has TRBV19 and TRBJ2-7, with unresolved D. This CDR3 has 14 residues. V gave up 6 bases and J gave up 2 bases, with 14 bases separating them. Germline assignment: CDR1 LNHDA and CDR2 SQIVND (reference sequence). DNA for the CDR3: TGTGCCAGTAGCGACGTAGGCGGAACCTACGAGCAGTACTTC. Protein sequence: CASSDVGGTYEQYF.

This clone was picked up a small number of times. CDR3 sequence reads: CASSRRDIAGGPTDTQYF. The CDR3 coding sequence is TGCGCCAGCAGCCGAAGGGATATAGCGGGAGGGCCCACAGATACGCAGTATTTT. This sequence joins TRBV4-1 and TRBJ2-3, with TRBD2 matching over 11 bases. This CDR3 contains 18 residues. V shed 4 bases, J shed 2 bases, and the junction held 11 bases outside the gene matches. Germline V gene data show CDR1 as MGHRA and CDR2 as YSYEKL.

This clone was seen more than once but under ten times. This chain links TRBV6-1 with TRBJ2-7; D gene unclear. This CDR3 comprises 13 residues. Germline V gene lookup returns CDR1 MNHNS and CDR2 SASEGT. Deletions cut 6 bases from V and 3 bases from J, with 12 bases between. The CDR3, as DNA: TGTGCCAGCAGGACGAGGCAGTACTACGAGCAGTACTTC. Protein: CASRTRQYYEQYF.

The chain carries TRBV27 and TRBJ2-1; 8 bases are a match to TRBD2. The junction had 7 bases not matched to a gene; V was cut back by 4 bases and J by 5 bases. The CDR3 has 15 amino acids. Germline V gives CDR1 MNHEY, CDR2 SMNVEV (reference sequence). The CDR3 nucleotides are TGTGCCAGCAGTTATACTATAGCGGGGAACAATGAGCAGTTCTTC. Translating gives CASSYTIAGNNEQFF.

The CDR3 region is CASSLESGSYNEQFF. CDR3 nucleotide sequence: TGCGCCAGCAGCTTGGAAAGCGGATCCTACAATGAGCAGTTCTTC. The rearrangement joins TRBV5-1 to TRBJ2-1, with D possibly being TRBD2 (5 bases). The CDR3 runs to 15 residues. Per the germline V gene, CDR1 is SGHRS and CDR2 is YFSETQ. Trimming cost V 0 bases and J 1 base, with 8 bases left between them.

This chain uses TRBV23-1 with TRBJ2-7; 7 bases fit TRBD1. TRBV23-1 is an open reading frame whose function is uncertain. V lost 8 bases, J lost 0 bases, and 7 bases stayed unmatched. The length of the CDR3 is 14 residues. This CDR3 reads CASARTGDSYEQYF. The CDR3 DNA reads TGCGCCAGCGCCCGGACAGGCGACTCCTACGAGCAGTACTTC.

This chain uses TRBV5-6 with TRBJ1-1, with 8 bases matching TRBD1. Per the germline V gene, CDR1 is SGHDT and CDR2 is YYEEEE. CDR3 size: 13 residues. Germline trimming cut 4 bases from V and 6 bases from J; bases unmatched to any gene: 5. CDR3 region: CASSPGQGAEAFF. In nucleotides, the CDR3 is TGTGCCAGCAGCCCTGGACAGGGAGCTGAAGCTTTCTTT.

This rearrangement joins TRBV19 to TRBJ1-2; D is ambiguous. CDR1 is LNHDA and CDR2 is SQIVND in the germline V gene (reference sequence). V dropped 5 bases and J dropped 1 base, with 14 bases sitting between them. The CDR3 is made up of 15 amino acids. The CDR3 protein is CASSSLWGFNYGYTF. The CDR3 region has the DNA TGTGCCAGTAGTTCCCTCTGGGGATTTAACTATGGCTACACCTTC.

A single count supports this clone. This chain joins TRBV29-1 and TRBJ1-1; D unclear. The CDR3 has 14 residues. Germline V CDR1 and CDR2: SQVTM, ANQGSEA. V lost 8 bases, J lost 2 bases, and 18 bases lay in between. CDR3 residues: CSYSWRARNTEAFF. The DNA of the CDR3 is TGCAGCTACAGTTGGCGCGCGCGTAACACTGAAGCTTTCTTT.

Comments on this clone: This CDR3 is also generated by other DNA sequences in the sample. The V and J genes are TRBV28 and TRBJ1-1; D might be TRBD1 (5 bases). This CDR3 has 11 residues. Germline values: CDR1 MDHEN, CDR2 SYDVKM. Between the trimmed V and J ends, which lost 2 bases and 10 bases, there was a span of 8 bases. The CDR3 reads CASSLGQGAFF. CDR3 nucleotide sequence: TGTGCCAGCAGTTTAGGGCAGGGAGCTTTCTTT.

The rearrangement joins TRBV4-2 to TRBJ1-5; D is unclear. The V end was cut by 3 bases, the J end by 0 bases, with 9 bases between. Germline values: CDR1 LGHNA, CDR2 YNFKEQ. The CDR3 covers 15 residues. CDR3 region: CASSQRDNSNQPQHF. DNA of the CDR3: TGTGCCAGCAGCCAGAGGGATAATAGCAATCAGCCCCAGCATTTT.

This clone was counted a few times. The chain joins TRBV27 to TRBJ1-5; 9 bases map to TRBD1. The V gene's germline CDR1 is MNHEY and CDR2 SMNVEV (reference sequence). The CDR3 has 16 residues. The V gene end was trimmed by 6 bases and the J gene end by 11 bases; junction bases not matched to a gene: 17. The CDR3 spells CASSPSSGQGIESQHF. The DNA of the CDR3 is TGTGCCAGCAGCCCTTCGTCCGGACAGGGGATTGAGTCCCAGCATTTT.

The sample holds a few counts of this clone. CDR3 amino acids: CSVVASGGTDTQYF. The DNA of the CDR3 is TGCAGCGTTGTGGCTAGCGGGGGTACAGATACGCAGTATTTT. This sequence joins TRBV29-1 and TRBJ2-3; 10 positions agree with TRBD2. V gave up 4 bases and J gave up 3 bases; unmatched junction bases: 4. CDR3 length: 14 residues. Per germline, CDR1 SQVTM and CDR2 ANQGSEA.